This T cell receptor (beta chain) was sequenced during a study of blood T cell repertoires in COVID-19. Looking at the study overall: Donors in the United States, Italy and Spain gave samples during acute or convalescent COVID-19.

Authors' data handling: It was from reference gene primer amplification that nucleated cell counts were estimated. Measured with immunoSEQ multiplex PCR; TCRdb has only the in-frame clones, and not every one. The V and J calls and clone size come from that table; D and trimming were worked out from the DNA. In the table there are around 20,000 clones, 87% of which are singletons. This CDR3 has 16 amino acids. V lost 3 bases, J lost 1 base, and 10 bases lay in between. Germline V gives CDR1 KGHSH, CDR2 LQKENI. The clonotype originates from a human donor in a cohort sampled during active COVID-19. The V and J genes are TRBV18 and TRBJ2-6; possibly TRBD1 for D (6 bases). Material for sequencing was peripheral blood. The DNA of the CDR3 is TGTGCCAGCTCACCCATACAGGGTTCTGGGGCCAACGTCCTGACTTTC. Residues: CASSPIQGSGANVLTF.